This T cell receptor (beta chain) was captured in a study of healthy donors' naive CD4 and CD8 T cells. J was trimmed by 6 bases and V by 7 bases; bases with no gene match: 12. Germline V gives CDR1 MNHEY, CDR2 SMNVEV (reference sequence). CDR3 length: 16 amino acids. TCR libraries were built from roughly 0.5 ug of total RNA by linear amplification. TCRdb reprocessed the reads via MiXCR and lists one record per CDR3 protein. The sample contains some 190,000 distinct CDR3 sequences, under 85% of which appear only once. Study outcomes and limitations: Positive CDR3 charge linked to CD4+ cells, negative to CD8+ cells. CDR3 charge plus V and J genes appeared to account for about an eighth of CD4/CD8 variance.

In regard to this clonotype: Its target is not known.

V and J are TRBV27 and TRBJ2-1, with 10 bases fitting TRBD1. The sequencing input was naive CD4+ and CD8+ T cells sorted from blood, pooled from several donors. The TCR originated in a pool of human donors in good health; the sample pools cells from several healthy donors. The CDR3 DNA reads as TGTGCCAGCATTTCCTTACCCGGGACAGGGGTCAATGAGCAGTTCTTC. It yields the protein CASISLPGTGVNEQFF.